One and the same sample provided the 6 T cell receptor beta chains below, sequenced in a study of technical replicates of blood from four donors. The assay was immunoSEQ multiplex PCR, and TCRdb's table has in-frame clones only and misses some. The sample contains approximately 51,000 clones, about 94% of which appear only once. Material: PBMCs. These receptors were collected from a human donor in good health. Some clones in this sample may be carry-over from other donors' samples.

This chain links TRBV7-9 with TRBJ1-1, with 10 bases fitting TRBD1. Looked up from germline, CDR1 is SEHNR and CDR2 is FQNEAQ (reference sequence). The CDR3 runs 16 residues. Germline trimming cut 4 bases from V and 4 bases from J; bases unmatched to any gene: 9. CDR3 in amino acids: CASSSRWGTGATEAFF. The CDR3 region has the DNA TGTGCCAGCAGCTCAAGATGGGGGACAGGGGCCACTGAAGCTTTCTTT.

V and J are TRBV11-2 and TRBJ2-7; D is ambiguous. Germline-derived CDR1 and CDR2 are SGHAT and FQNNGV. V was clipped by 5 bases and J by 1 base, with 15 bases between them. The CDR3 length is 15 residues. The CDR3 sequence is CASSPDRQQSYEQYF. CDR3 DNA: TGTGCCAGCAGCCCAGATAGGCAACAGTCCTACGAGCAGTACTTC.

This clone appeared a single time. The CDR3 DNA reads TGTGCCAGCAGCTGGGGGGACAGTACCCTCTATGGCTACACCTTC. Translating gives CASSWGDSTLYGYTF. The genes are TRBV5-6 and TRBJ1-2; 7 bases match TRBD1. In germline, CDR1 is SGHDT, CDR2 YYEEEE. Unmatched junction bases numbered 9, after V lost 3 bases and J lost 4 bases. CDR3 length: 15 amino acids. Complete variable domain (other parts from reference TRBV5-6 and TRBJ1-2): DAGVTQSPTHLIKTRGQQVTLRCSPKSGHDTVSWYQQALGQGPQFIFQYYEEEERQRGNFPDRFSGHQFPNYSSELNVNALLLGDSALYLCASSWGDSTLYGYTFGSGTRLTVV.

This clone was seen only a few times. J is TRBJ1-6 and V is TRBV27; no clear D. The CDR3 contains 14 residues. Germline values: CDR1 MNHEY, CDR2 SMNVEV (reference sequence). The V end was cut by 1 base, the J end by 7 bases, with 8 bases between. The CDR3: CASSLLVANSPLHF. The CDR3 region has the DNA TGTGCCAGCAGTTTATTGGTCGCGAATTCACCCCTCCACTTT.

The genes are TRBV5-1 and TRBJ2-5, with 7 bases aligning to TRBD1. The V and J ends lost 5 bases and 3 bases, in that order; junction bases with no gene match: 4. This CDR3 comprises 13 residues. Germline V CDR1 and CDR2: SGHRS, YFSETQ. CDR3 sequence reads: CASSTGAEETQYF. The CDR3 DNA reads TGCGCCAGCAGTACAGGGGCGGAAGAGACCCAGTACTTC.

This chain links TRBV4-2 with TRBJ2-3, with TRBD2 identical over 12 bases. With 0 bases clipped from V and 4 bases from J, the junction kept 2 bases outside the gene matches. CDR3 length: 16 residues. Germline V lookup: CDR1 LGHNA, CDR2 YNFKEQ. The CDR3, as DNA: TGTGCCAGCAGCCAAGAGGCTAGCGGGGGGGCAGATACGCAGTATTTT. It encodes CASSQEASGGADTQYF.